This T cell receptor beta chain emerged from a study of cytomegalovirus exposure and HLA in healthy donors. The study's findings and limits: Reported results showed that the classifier diagnosed cytomegalovirus status with high specificity and sensitivity. Researchers counted some 150 TCR beta chains as cytomegalovirus-associated.

The method was immunoSEQ multiplex PCR; TCRdb's version includes in-frame clones alone and lacks a portion of them. Of about 75,000 clones in the sample, approximately 80% were seen once. Donors were drawn from the approximately 120-subject validation cohort, separate from the roughly 670-subject first cohort. A word on this clone: Antigen unknown.

The sequence was obtained from a man aged 25-45 years in good health and CMV-seronegative. The sequenced material came from PBMCs.

CDR3 sequence (DNA): TGCGCCAGCAGCTCAGCGGACAGCCTCAACACCGGGGAGCTGTTTTTT. The encoded protein is CASSSADSLNTGELFF. V is TRBV5-1 and J is TRBJ2-2, with D maybe TRBD1 (6 bases). In germline, CDR1 is SGHRS, CDR2 YFSETQ. The CDR3 extends over 16 amino acids. Trimming cost V 3 bases and J 2 bases, with 14 bases left between them. Using reference TRBV5-1 and TRBJ2-2 for the parts outside the CDR3, the full variable domain is KAGVTQTPRYLIKTRGQQVTLSCSPISGHRSVSWYQQTPGQGLQFLFEYFSETQRNKGNFPGRFSGRQFSNSRSEMNVSTLELGDSALYLCASSSADSLNTGELFFGEGSRLTVL.